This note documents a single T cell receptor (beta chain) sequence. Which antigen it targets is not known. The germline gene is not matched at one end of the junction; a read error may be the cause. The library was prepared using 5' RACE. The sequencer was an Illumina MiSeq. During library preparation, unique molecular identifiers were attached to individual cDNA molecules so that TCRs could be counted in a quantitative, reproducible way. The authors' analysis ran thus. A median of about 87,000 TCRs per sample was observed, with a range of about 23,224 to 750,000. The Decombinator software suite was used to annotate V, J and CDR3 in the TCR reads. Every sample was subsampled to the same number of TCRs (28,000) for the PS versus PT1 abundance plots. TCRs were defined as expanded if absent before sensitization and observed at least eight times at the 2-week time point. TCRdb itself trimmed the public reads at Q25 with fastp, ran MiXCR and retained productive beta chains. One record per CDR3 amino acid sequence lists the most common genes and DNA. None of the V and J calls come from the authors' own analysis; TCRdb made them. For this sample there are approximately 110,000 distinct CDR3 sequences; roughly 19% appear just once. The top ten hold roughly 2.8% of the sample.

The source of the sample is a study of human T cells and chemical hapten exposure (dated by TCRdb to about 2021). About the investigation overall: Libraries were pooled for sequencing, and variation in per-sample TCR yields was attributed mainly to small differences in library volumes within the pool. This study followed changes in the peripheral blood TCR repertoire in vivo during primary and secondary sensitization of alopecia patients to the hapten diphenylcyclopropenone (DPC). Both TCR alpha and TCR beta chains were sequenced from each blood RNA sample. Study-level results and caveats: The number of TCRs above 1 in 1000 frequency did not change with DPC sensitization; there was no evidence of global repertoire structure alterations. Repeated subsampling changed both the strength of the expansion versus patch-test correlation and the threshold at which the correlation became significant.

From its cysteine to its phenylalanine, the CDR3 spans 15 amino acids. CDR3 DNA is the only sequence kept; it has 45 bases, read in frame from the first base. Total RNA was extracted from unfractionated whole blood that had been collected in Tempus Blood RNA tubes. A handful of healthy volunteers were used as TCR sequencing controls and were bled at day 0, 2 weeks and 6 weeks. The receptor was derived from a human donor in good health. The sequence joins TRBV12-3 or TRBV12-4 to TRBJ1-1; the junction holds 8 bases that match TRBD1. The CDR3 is CASSTGGGPPSEALF. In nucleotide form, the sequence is TGTGCCAGCAGCACAGGGGGGGGCCCTCCCAGTGAAGCTCTCTTT.